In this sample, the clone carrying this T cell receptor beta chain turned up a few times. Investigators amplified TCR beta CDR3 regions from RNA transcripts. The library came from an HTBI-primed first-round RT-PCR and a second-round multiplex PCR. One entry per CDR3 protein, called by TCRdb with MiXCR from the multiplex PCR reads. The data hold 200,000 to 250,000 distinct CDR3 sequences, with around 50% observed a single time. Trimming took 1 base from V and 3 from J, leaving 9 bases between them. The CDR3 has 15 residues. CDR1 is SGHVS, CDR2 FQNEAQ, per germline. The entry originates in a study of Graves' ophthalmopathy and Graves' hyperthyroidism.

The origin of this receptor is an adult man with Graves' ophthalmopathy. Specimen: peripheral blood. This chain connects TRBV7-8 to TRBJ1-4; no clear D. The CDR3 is CASSLERAANEKLFF. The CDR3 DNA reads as TGTGCCAGCAGCTTAGAGAGGGCGGCTAATGAAAAACTGTTTTTT. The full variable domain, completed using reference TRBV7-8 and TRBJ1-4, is GAGVSQSPRYKVAKRGQDVALRCDPISGHVSLFWYQQALGQGPEFLTYFQNEAQLDKSGLPSDRFFAERPEGSVSTLKIQRTQQEDSAVYLCASSLERAANEKLFFGSGTQLSVL.